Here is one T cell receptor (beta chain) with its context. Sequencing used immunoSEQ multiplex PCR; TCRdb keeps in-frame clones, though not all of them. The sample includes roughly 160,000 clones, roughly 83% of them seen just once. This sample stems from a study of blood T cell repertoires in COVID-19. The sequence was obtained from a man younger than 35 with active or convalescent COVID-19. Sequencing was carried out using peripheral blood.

CDR3 coding DNA: TGTGCCAGCAGCCTGGACAGGGGATCCTATAATTCACCCCTCCACTTT. It codes for CASSLDRGSYNSPLHF. V and J are TRBV11-1 and TRBJ1-6; TRBD1 matches 9 bases. J lost 1 base, V lost 5 bases, and 3 bases had no gene match. CDR1 SGHAT and CDR2 FQDESV come from the germline V gene (reference sequence). This CDR3 is built from 16 residues.